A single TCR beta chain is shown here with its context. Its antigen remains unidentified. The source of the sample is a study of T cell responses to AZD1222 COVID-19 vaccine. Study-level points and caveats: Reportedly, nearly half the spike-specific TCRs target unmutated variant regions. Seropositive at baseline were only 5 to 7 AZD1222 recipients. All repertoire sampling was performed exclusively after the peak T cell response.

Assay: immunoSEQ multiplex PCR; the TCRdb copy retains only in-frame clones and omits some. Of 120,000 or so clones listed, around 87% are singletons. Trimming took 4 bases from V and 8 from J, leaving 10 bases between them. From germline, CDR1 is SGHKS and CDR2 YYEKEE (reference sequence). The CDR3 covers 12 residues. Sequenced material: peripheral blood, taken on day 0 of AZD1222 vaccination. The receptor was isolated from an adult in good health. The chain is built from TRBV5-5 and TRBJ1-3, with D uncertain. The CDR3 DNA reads TGTGCCAGCAGCGAAGCTTCAGACACCATATATTTT. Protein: CASSEASDTIYF.